This T cell receptor beta chain was profiled in a study of blood T cell repertoires in COVID-19. The data were produced by immunoSEQ multiplex PCR, yet TCRdb's version contains in-frame clones alone and is incomplete. The table shows 250,000 to 300,000 clones, with roughly 88% occurring only once. This CDR3 region has 15 residues. Germline CDR1 KGHDR, CDR2 SFDVKD. V lost 5 bases, J lost 4 bases, and 7 bases stayed unmatched. The receptor's source is a woman aged 25 to 39 with active or convalescent COVID-19. The sequenced sample was peripheral blood. V is TRBV24-1 and J is TRBJ1-5; TRBD1 matches at 7 bases. The DNA for the CDR3 is TGTGCCACCAGTGCGACAGGGTTAGAGAATCAGCCCCAGCATTTT. Protein product: CATSATGLENQPQHF.